Below, 17 T cell receptor beta chains from the same sample are listed, as sequenced in a study of T cells in Graves' hyperthyroidism and ophthalmopathy. TCR beta CDR3 regions were amplified from RNA. First-round RT-PCR of the TCR CDR3 relied on the HTBI primer set. In TCRdb, the multiplex PCR reads were re-called with MiXCR into one record per CDR3 protein. The sample holds about 770,000 distinct CDR3 sequences; about 17% are singletons and the top ten take over 15%. The specimen was blood. The origin of the receptors is a woman aged 45-60 years with Graves' hyperthyroidism that later progressed to Graves' ophthalmopathy.

This clonotype was seen ten or more times. The chain joins TRBV3-1 to TRBJ1-5; a possible D gene is TRBD1 (6 bases). Trimming left V 4 bases short and J 4 bases short, with 8 bases between. Germline CDR1 reads LGHDT; CDR2 reads YNNKEL (reference sequence). The CDR3 covers 13 residues. The CDR3 is CASSRDKNQPQHF. CDR3 bases: TGTGCCAGCAGCCGGGACAAGAATCAGCCCCAGCATTTT.

This sequence joins TRBV5-6 and TRBJ1-4; maybe TRBD1 (5 bases). This CDR3 contains 14 residues. Trimming shortened V by 5 bases and J by 2 bases, and 10 bases separated the two germline ends. Per germline, CDR1 SGHDT and CDR2 YYEEEE. In DNA, the CDR3 is TGTGCCAGCAGTTTCGGGGGGACTAATGAAAAACTGTTTTTT. Encoded protein: CASSFGGTNEKLFF.

A single count supports this clonotype. The chain has TRBV7-3 and TRBJ2-6; D gene uncertain. Germline V gene data show CDR1 as SGHTA and CDR2 as FQGTGA. CDR3 length: 15 residues. Trimming took off 4 bases at V and 0 bases at J, with 7 bases between the two ends. CDR3 DNA: TGTGCCAGCAGCTCAGCGATCTCTGGGGCCAACGTCCTGACTTTC. This translates into CASSSAISGANVLTF.

This clonotype showed up just a few times. This chain uses TRBV6-6 with TRBJ1-1; no firm D call. In germline, CDR1 is MNHNY, CDR2 SVGAGI (reference sequence). The CDR3 sequence is 14 residues long. V lost 1 base and J lost 4, with 10 bases in between. The CDR3: CASSYFQAGTEAFF. The CDR3 coding sequence is TGTGCCAGCAGTTACTTCCAGGCGGGCACTGAAGCTTTCTTT.

At least ten counts were recorded for this clonotype. This chain connects TRBV12-3 or TRBV12-4 to TRBJ2-1; the D is unclear. Trimming stripped 7 bases from V and 4 bases from J, with 17 bases between. This CDR3 is 15 amino acids long. CDR3 DNA sequence: TGTGCCAGCAACCTACACCTCGAAGTATACAATGAGCAGTTCTTC. Its translation: CASNLHLEVYNEQFF.

At least ten counts were recorded for this clonotype. The V call is TRBV2, the J call TRBJ1-2, with TRBD1 matching 7 bases. This CDR3 is 13 amino acids long. With V trimmed by 9 bases and J by 7 bases, 11 bases remained unmatched. CDR1 is SNHLY, CDR2 FYNNEI, per germline. CDR3 DNA sequence: TGTGCCAGTTCTTCTACAGGGGTTTTTGGCTACACCTTC. Its translation is CASSSTGVFGYTF. The full variable domain, in which reference TRBV2 and TRBJ1-2 provide the parts outside the CDR3, is EPEVTQTPSHQVTQMGQEVILRCVPISNHLYFYWYRQILGQKVEFLVSFYNNEISEKSEIFDDQFSVERPDGSNFTLKIRSTKLEDSAMYFCASSSTGVFGYTFGSGTRLTVV.

Many counts were recorded for this clonotype. This rearrangement joins TRBV20-1 to TRBJ1-1; no firm D call. Trimming removed 0 bases from V and 1 base from J, with 9 bases in between. This CDR3 has 14 amino acids. CDR1 DFQATT and CDR2 SNEGSKA come from the germline V gene (reference sequence). The DNA for the CDR3 is TGCAGTGCTAGAGATCGGAAGAGGAACACTGAAGCTTTCTTT. Encoded protein: CSARDRKRNTEAFF.

The chain carries TRBV24-1 and TRBJ2-2, with D uncertain. Deletions cut 1 base from V and 3 bases from J, with 11 bases between. CDR1 and CDR2 from the germline V gene are KGHDR and SFDVKD. This CDR3 spans 16 amino acids. The CDR3 region has the DNA TGTGCCACCAGTGATTTCTCACAGTCGGACACCGGGGAGCTGTTTTTT. Translated: CATSDFSQSDTGELFF.

About this clonotype: A much larger clone lies a single base off, so this may be a read error. The chain carries TRBV20-1 and TRBJ2-1; TRBD2 matches 8 bases. Germline CDR1 reads DFQATT; CDR2 reads SNEGSKA (reference sequence). V shed 3 bases and J 6 bases; nucleotides not matched to a gene: 1. The CDR3 loop spans 12 amino acids. The CDR3 here is CSASGGANEQFF. Written as DNA, the CDR3 is TGCAGTGCTAGCGGGGGGGCCAATGAGCAGTTCTTC.

The chain couples TRBV3-1 to TRBJ2-5; 12 positions match TRBD2. This CDR3 comprises 15 residues. J was trimmed by 5 bases and V by 5 bases; bases with no gene match: 6. The germline CDR1 and CDR2 sequences are LGHDT and YNNKEL (reference sequence). DNA for the CDR3: TGTGCCAGCAGCTCCGGACTAGCGGGATATGAGACCCAGTACTTC. Translated, it gives CASSSGLAGYETQYF.

The V gene is TRBV5-1, the J gene TRBJ1-4; 7 nucleotides line up with TRBD1. V was pared by 0 bases and J by 4 bases, with 3 bases of the junction left unmatched. Germline CDR1 reads SGHRS; CDR2 reads YFSETQ. The CDR3 contains 15 residues. The CDR3 region has the DNA TGCGCCAGCAGCTTGGTAGGGGGCGGTAATGAAAAACTGTTTTTT. Translating it yields CASSLVGGGNEKLFF.

This clonotype was seen repeatedly, ten times or more. The V call is TRBV20-1, the J call TRBJ2-5; D assignment may be TRBD1 or TRBD2 (5 bases each). The CDR3 consists of 13 residues. The V end lost 6 bases, the J end lost 2 bases, and 13 bases lay between the germline ends. CDR1 is DFQATT, CDR2 SNEGSKA, per germline (reference sequence). This chain's CDR3 is CSAGVGVQETQYF. CDR3 nucleotide sequence: TGCAGTGCCGGGGTAGGGGTGCAAGAGACCCAGTACTTC.

This clonotype was detected many times. V usage is TRBV7-2 and J usage is TRBJ2-5; either TRBD1 or TRBD2 may supply D (5 bases each). The V end lost 1 base, the J end lost 6 bases, and 12 bases lay between the germline ends. Per germline, CDR1 SGHTA and CDR2 FQGNSA. The CDR3 consists of 14 residues. The CDR3 region is CASSLEVREQTQYF. Written as DNA, the CDR3 is TGTGCCAGCAGCTTAGAGGTCAGGGAGCAGACCCAGTACTTC.

This clonotype was found a few times. The rearrangement links TRBV28 to TRBJ2-6; 9 bases are shared with TRBD1. Germline V CDR1 and CDR2: MDHEN, SYDVKM. CDR3 size: 18 residues. V lost 11 bases, J lost 0 bases, and 14 bases stayed unmatched. In nucleotides, the CDR3 is TGTGCCTCCCACGGACAGGGGCGGGGAAGCTCTGGGGCCAACGTCCTGACTTTC. This encodes CASHGQGRGSSGANVLTF.

This clonotype was counted at least ten times. The V and J genes are TRBV30 and TRBJ1-1; weak D call: TRBD1 (6 bases). This CDR3 is 11 amino acids long. In germline, CDR1 is GTSNPN, CDR2 SVGIG (reference sequence). Trimming stripped 5 bases from V and 6 bases from J, with 10 bases between. The CDR3 protein is CAWGPGAEAFF. The CDR3 DNA sequence: TGTGCCTGGGGTCCAGGGGCTGAAGCTTTCTTT.

This CDR3 is CASSLDSAGTGPYEQYF. The CDR3 DNA sequence: TGCGCCAGCAGCTTAGATTCCGCCGGGACAGGGCCGTACGAGCAGTACTTC. The V call is TRBV5-1, the J call TRBJ2-7; 9 bases line up with TRBD1. CDR3 size: 17 residues. The trim removed 2 bases at V and 4 bases at J, leaving 13 bases unmatched. The V gene's germline CDR1 is SGHRS and CDR2 YFSETQ.

This clonotype was recorded many times. The genes are TRBV3-1 and TRBJ2-5; no clear D gene. The V gene's germline CDR1 is LGHDT and CDR2 YNNKEL (reference sequence). The V and J ends lost 0 bases and 0 bases respectively, with 5 bases between them. The CDR3 covers 14 residues. This CDR3 reads CASSQDSDQETQYF. The CDR3 region has the DNA TGTGCCAGCAGCCAAGATTCTGACCAAGAGACCCAGTACTTC.